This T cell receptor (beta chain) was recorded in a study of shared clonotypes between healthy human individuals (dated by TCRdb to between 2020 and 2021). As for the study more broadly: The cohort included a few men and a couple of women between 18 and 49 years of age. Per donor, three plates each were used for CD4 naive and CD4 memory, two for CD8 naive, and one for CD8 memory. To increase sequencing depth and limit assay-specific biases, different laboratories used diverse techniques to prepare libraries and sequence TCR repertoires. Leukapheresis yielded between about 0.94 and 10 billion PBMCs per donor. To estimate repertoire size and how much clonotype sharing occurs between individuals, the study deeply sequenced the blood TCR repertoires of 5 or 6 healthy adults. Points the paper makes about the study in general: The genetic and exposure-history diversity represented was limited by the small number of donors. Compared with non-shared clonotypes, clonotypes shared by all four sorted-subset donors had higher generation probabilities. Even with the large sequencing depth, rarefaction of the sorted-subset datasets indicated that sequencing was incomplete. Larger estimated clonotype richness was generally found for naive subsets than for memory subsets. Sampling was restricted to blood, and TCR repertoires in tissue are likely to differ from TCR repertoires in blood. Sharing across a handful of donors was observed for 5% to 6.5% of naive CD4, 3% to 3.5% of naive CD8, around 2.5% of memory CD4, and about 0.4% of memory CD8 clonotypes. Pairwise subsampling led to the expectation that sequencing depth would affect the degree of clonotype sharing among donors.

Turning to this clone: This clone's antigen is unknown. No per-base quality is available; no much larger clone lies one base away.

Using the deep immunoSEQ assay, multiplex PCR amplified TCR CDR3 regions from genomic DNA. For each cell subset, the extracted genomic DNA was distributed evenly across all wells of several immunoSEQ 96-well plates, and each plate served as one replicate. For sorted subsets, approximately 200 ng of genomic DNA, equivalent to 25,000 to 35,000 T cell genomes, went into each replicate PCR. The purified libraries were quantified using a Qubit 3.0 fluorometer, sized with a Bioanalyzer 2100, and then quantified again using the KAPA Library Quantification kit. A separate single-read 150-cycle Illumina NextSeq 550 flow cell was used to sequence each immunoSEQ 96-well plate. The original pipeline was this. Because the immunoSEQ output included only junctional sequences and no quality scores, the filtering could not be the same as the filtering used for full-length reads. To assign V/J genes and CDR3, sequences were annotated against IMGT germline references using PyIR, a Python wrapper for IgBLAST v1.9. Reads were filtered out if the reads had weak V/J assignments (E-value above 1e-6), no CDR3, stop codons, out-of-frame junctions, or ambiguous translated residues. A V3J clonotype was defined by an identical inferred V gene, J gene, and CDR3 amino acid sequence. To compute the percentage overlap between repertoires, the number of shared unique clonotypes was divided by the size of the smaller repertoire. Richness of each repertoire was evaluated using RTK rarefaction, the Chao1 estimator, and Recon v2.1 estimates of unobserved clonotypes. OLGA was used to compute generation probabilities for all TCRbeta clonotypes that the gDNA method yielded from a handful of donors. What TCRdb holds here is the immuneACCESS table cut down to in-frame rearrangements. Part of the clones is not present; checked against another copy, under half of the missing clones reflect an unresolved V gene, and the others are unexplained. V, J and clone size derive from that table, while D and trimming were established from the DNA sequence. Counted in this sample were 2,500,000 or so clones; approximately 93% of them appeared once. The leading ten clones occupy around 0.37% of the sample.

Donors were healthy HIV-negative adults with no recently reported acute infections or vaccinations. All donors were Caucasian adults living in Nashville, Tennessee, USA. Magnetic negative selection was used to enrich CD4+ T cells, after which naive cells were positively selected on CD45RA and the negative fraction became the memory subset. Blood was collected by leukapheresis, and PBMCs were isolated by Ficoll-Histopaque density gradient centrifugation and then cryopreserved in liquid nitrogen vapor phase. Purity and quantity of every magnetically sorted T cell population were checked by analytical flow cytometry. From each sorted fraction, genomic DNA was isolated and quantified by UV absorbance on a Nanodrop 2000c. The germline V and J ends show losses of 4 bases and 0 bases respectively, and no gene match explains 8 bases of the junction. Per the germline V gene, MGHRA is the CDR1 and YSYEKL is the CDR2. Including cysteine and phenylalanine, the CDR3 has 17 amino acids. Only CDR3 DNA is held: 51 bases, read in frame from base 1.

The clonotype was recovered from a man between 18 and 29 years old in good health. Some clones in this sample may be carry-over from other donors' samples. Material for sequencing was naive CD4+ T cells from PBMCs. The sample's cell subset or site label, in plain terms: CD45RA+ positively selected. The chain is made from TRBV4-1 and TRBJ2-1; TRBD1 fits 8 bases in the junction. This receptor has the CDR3 CASSRGQGSSSYNEQFF. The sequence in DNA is TGCGCCAGCAGCCGAGGACAGGGCAGTAGCTCCTACAATGAGCAGTTCTTC.